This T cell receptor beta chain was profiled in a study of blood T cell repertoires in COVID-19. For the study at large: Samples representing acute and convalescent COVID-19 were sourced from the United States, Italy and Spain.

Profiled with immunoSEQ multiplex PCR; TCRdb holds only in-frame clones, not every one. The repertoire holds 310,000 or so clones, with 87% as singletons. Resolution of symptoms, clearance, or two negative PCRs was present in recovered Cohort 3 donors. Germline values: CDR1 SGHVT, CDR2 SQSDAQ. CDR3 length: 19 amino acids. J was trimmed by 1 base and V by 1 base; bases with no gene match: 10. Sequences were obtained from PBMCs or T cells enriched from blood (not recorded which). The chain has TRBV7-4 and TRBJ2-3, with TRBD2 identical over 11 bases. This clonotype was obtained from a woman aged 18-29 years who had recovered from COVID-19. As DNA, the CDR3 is TGTGCCAGCAGCTTAGTCTTATTAGGACTAGCGGGCGGCACAGATACGCAGTATTTT. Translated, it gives CASSLVLLGLAGGTDTQYF. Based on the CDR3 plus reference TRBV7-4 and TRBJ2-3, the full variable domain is GAGVSQSPRYKVAKRGRDVALRCDSISGHVTLYWYRQTLGQGSEVLTYSQSDAQRDKSGRPSGRFSAERPERSVSTLKIQRTEQGDSAVYLCASSLVLLGLAGGTDTQYFGPGTRLTVL.